The 9 T cell receptor beta chains given below trace back to one sample, sequenced in a study of cytomegalovirus exposure and HLA in healthy donors. A multiplex PCR was run with 60 Vbeta primers and 13 Jbeta primers. Profiling relied on immunoSEQ multiplex PCR, and the TCRdb table lists in-frame clones only, not all of them. The sample records about 200,000 clones, approximately 70% being singletons. The sequenced sample was PBMCs. These receptors were taken from a man aged 40-49 years in good health and CMV-seropositive.

This rearrangement joins TRBV6-5 to TRBJ1-3; 8 nucleotides agree with TRBD1. Germline V gene data show CDR1 as MNHEY and CDR2 as SVGAGI. With 5 bases clipped from V and 3 bases from J, the junction kept 6 bases outside the gene matches. The CDR3 extends over 15 amino acids. The CDR3 nucleotides are TGTGCCAGCAGTGGAGACAGGGGATATGGAAACACCATATATTTT. The encoded protein is CASSGDRGYGNTIYF.

This sequence joins TRBV7-9 and TRBJ1-5; D is undetermined. Trimming cost V 8 bases and J 3 bases, with 8 bases left between them. The CDR3 consists of 12 residues. Looked up from germline, CDR1 is SEHNR and CDR2 is FQNEAQ (reference sequence). CDR3 nucleotide sequence: TGTGCCAGCGGGCAGGCCAATCAGCCCCAGCATTTT. This encodes CASGQANQPQHF.

This clone was picked up one time. The V gene is TRBV2, the J gene TRBJ2-3; D possibly corresponds to TRBD2 (7 bases). Per the germline V gene, CDR1 is SNHLY and CDR2 is FYNNEI. Trimming stripped 9 bases from V and 2 bases from J, with 12 bases between. This CDR3 comprises 13 residues. The CDR3 here is CASRGGATDTQYF. DNA for the CDR3: TGTGCCAGTAGGGGGGGGGCCACAGATACGCAGTATTTT.

This chain uses TRBV10-1 with TRBJ2-4, with 8 nucleotides matching TRBD1. The junction had 4 bases not matched to a gene; V was cut back by 0 bases and J by 6 bases. The CDR3 runs 15 residues. Germline CDR1 is WNHNN and CDR2 is SYGVQD (reference sequence). The CDR3 loop is CASSESWTGRNIQYF. CDR3 in DNA: TGCGCCAGCAGTGAGTCGTGGACAGGGCGAAACATTCAGTACTTC.

The chain uses TRBV6-4 and TRBJ2-2; weak D call: TRBD1 (6 bases). This CDR3 contains 15 residues. V lost 0 bases and J 6 bases, leaving 11 bases between the germline ends. In germline, CDR1 is MRHNA, CDR2 SNTAGT. CDR3 region: CASSDSRRTAGELFF. Here the CDR3 DNA reads TGTGCCAGCAGTGACTCTAGAAGGACAGCCGGGGAGCTGTTTTTT.

This sequence joins TRBV19 and TRBJ1-4; TRBD1 aligns across 10 bases. After removal of 11 bases from V and 7 bases from J, the junction contained 13 bases not matched to a gene. CDR3 size: 15 residues. The germline gives CDR1 LNHDA, CDR2 SQIVND (reference sequence). Written as DNA, the CDR3 is TGTGCCTCCCTCGGGTGGGGACAGGGGACTGAAAAACTGTTTTTT. It yields the protein CASLGWGQGTEKLFF.

V and J are TRBV2 and TRBJ2-7, with 8 nucleotides matching TRBD1. Germline CDR1 reads SNHLY; CDR2 reads FYNNEI. Germline trimming cut 6 bases from V and 5 bases from J; bases unmatched to any gene: 18. The CDR3 length is 17 residues. CDR3 region: CASSDDKSWTGNNEQYF. CDR3 nucleotides: TGTGCCAGCAGCGATGACAAGAGCTGGACAGGGAACAACGAGCAGTACTTC.

The V gene is TRBV6-1, the J gene TRBJ2-1; 9 bases map to TRBD1. After removal of 7 bases from V and 6 bases from J, the junction contained 7 bases not matched to a gene. This CDR3 region has 14 residues. Germline V gene data show CDR1 as MNHNS and CDR2 as SASEGT. The CDR3, as DNA: TGTGCCAGCAAAAGCGGGACAGGGCTCAATGAGCAGTTCTTC. Its protein product is CASKSGTGLNEQFF.

This clone was observed a handful of times. The rearrangement uses TRBV6-6 and TRBJ2-7; 9 bases are shared with TRBD1. Trimming at V came to 0 bases and at J to 6 bases, leaving 6 bases not matched to a gene. The CDR3 contains 15 residues. Germline loops: CDR1 MNHNY, CDR2 SVGAGI (reference sequence). The CDR3 here is CASSYSTGGVGEQYF. CDR3 bases: TGTGCCAGCAGTTACTCGACAGGGGGTGTGGGCGAGCAGTACTTC.